This TCR beta chain is from a study of liver allograft versus peripheral blood T cells. Study in general: Hepatic allograft T cell receptor repertoires were evaluated relative to those present in recipients' peripheral blood. Whole-study findings and limits: Within liver allografts, T cell receptor repertoires were reportedly different from those in peripheral blood.

TCRdb used MiXCR to reprocess the reads, holding one entry per CDR3 protein. Seen here are approximately 7,000 distinct CDR3 sequences, over 15% observed once, and the top ten hold 7.9%. CDR3 length equals 12 residues. Germline V gives CDR1 MNHEY, CDR2 SVGAGI. V lost 7 bases to trimming and J lost 11 bases, with 17 bases between them. This clonotype has only a few counts. Its antigen is not identified. This rearrangement joins TRBV6-5 to TRBJ1-1, with D tentatively TRBD1 (5 bases). The TCR sequence derives from a human patient who had a liver transplant. Some T cells may be supplied by the graft donor. CDR3: CASIGAGRRAFF. CDR3 sequence (DNA): TGTGCCAGCATAGGGGCAGGACGACGGGCTTTCTTT.